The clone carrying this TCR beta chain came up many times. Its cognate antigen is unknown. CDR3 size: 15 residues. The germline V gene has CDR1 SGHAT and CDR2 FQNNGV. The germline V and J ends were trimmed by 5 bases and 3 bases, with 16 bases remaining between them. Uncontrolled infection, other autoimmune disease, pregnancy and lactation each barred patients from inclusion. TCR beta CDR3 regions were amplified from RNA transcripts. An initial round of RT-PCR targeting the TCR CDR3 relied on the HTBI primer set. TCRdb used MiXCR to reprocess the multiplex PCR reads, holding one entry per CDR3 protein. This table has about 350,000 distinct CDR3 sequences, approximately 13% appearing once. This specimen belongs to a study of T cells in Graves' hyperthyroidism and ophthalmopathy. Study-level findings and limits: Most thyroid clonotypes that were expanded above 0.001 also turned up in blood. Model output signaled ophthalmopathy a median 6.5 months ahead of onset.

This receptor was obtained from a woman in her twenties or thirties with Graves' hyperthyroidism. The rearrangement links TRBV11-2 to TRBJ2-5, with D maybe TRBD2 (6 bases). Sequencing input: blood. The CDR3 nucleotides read TGTGCCAGCAGCGCCCCCAGACTAGGCGAAGAGACCCAGTACTTC. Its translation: CASSAPRLGEETQYF.